Shown below are 9 T cell receptor beta chains from a single sample sequenced in a study of OX40 agonist ivuxolimab in advanced cancers. Repertoires were generated with immunoSEQ multiplex PCR, while TCRdb's copy carries only in-frame clones and drops some. The sample includes some 75,000 clones, around 82% of them seen just once. Sequenced here: CD4+ or CD8+ T cells sorted from blood, sampled in a trial of the OX40 agonist ivuxolimab. Receptors were obtained from an adult with an advanced solid tumor such as melanoma, head and neck, liver or kidney cancer.

This clone appeared a single time. The CDR3 reads CASSINSENGNTIYF. CDR3 nucleotide sequence: TGTGCCAGCAGTATCAACAGTGAAAATGGAAACACCATATATTTT. The V gene is TRBV6-1, the J gene TRBJ1-3; D is unclear. Germline CDR1 reads MNHNS; CDR2 reads SASEGT. Trimming shortened V by 5 bases and J by 3 bases, and 14 bases separated the two germline ends. The CDR3 spans 15 residues.

The chain uses TRBV7-9 and TRBJ1-1; possibly TRBD1 for D (5 bases). V was clipped by 2 bases and J by 3 bases, with 13 bases between them. The CDR3 consists of 15 residues. Germline loops: CDR1 SEHNR, CDR2 FQNEAQ (reference sequence). In nucleotides, the CDR3 is TGTGCCAGCAGCTTAACGGGACCGAGTTACACTGAAGCTTTCTTT. Amino acid sequence: CASSLTGPSYTEAFF.

This sequence joins TRBV4-3 and TRBJ1-4; D is unclear. The germline V gene has CDR1 LGHNA and CDR2 YSLEER. The CDR3 totals 13 residues. Trimming pared 4 bases from V and 6 bases from J, leaving 9 bases between. The CDR3 is CASSRVGDEKLFF. CDR3 DNA: TGCGCCAGCAGCCGGGTCGGGGATGAAAAACTGTTTTTT.

This sequence joins TRBV7-2 and TRBJ2-1; D perhaps matches TRBD2 (6 bases). The CDR3 is made up of 17 amino acids. The V gene lost 1 base and the J gene lost 7 bases, with 20 bases spanning the gap. The germline CDR1 and CDR2 sequences are SGHTA and FQGNSA. In DNA form, the CDR3 reads TGTGCCAGCAGCTTAGGTATGCGGACGGGAGTAGCTAATGAGCAGTTCTTC. The encoded protein is CASSLGMRTGVANEQFF.

The chain is built from TRBV19 and TRBJ1-3; TRBD1 aligns across 7 bases. This CDR3 is built from 15 residues. Germline assignment: CDR1 LNHDA and CDR2 SQIVND (reference sequence). V was clipped by 6 bases and J by 0 bases; unmatched bases: 5. The CDR3 loop reads CASRPDRDSGNTIYF. The DNA for the CDR3 is TGTGCCAGTAGACCCGACAGGGACTCTGGAAACACCATATATTTT.

V gene TRBV18 combines with J gene TRBJ2-3; 7 nucleotides match TRBD2. The germline gives CDR1 KGHSH, CDR2 LQKENI. The CDR3 is made up of 15 amino acids. V was pared by 2 bases and J by 3 bases, with 5 bases of the junction left unmatched. The CDR3 DNA reads as TGTGCCAGCTCACCAACGCTAGCGGTAACAGATACGCAGTATTTT. Its translation: CASSPTLAVTDTQYF.

This clone was counted once. This rearrangement joins TRBV4-3 to TRBJ2-7; a weak D match, TRBD2 (5 bases). Germline V gene lookup returns CDR1 LGHNA and CDR2 YSLEER. The ends were cut back, 0 bases at V and 5 bases at J, with 11 bases in the middle. The CDR3 has 14 amino acids. CDR3 loop: CASSQEYGVHEQYF. The DNA for the CDR3 is TGCGCCAGCAGCCAAGAGTACGGGGTCCACGAGCAGTACTTC.

In its sample, this clone was seen once. The chain is built from TRBV15 and TRBJ1-1; unclear D gene. Trimming shortened V by 3 bases and J by 11 bases, and 25 bases separated the two germline ends. This CDR3 has 16 residues. CDR1 is LNHNV and CDR2 is YYDKDF in the germline V gene (reference sequence). CDR3 sequence (DNA): TGTGCCACCAGCAGGGGGTATGCTTCAATAGGATACGCGGCTTTCTTT. Its translation is CATSRGYASIGYAAFF.

The chain joins TRBV4-1 to TRBJ2-6; 7 nucleotides agree with TRBD1. V dropped 4 bases and J dropped 0; count of bases not matched to a gene: 6. The CDR3 covers 17 residues. The V gene's germline CDR1 is MGHRA and CDR2 YSYEKL. In DNA form, the CDR3 reads TGCGCCAGCAGCCCATGGACAGGTGGCTCTGGGGCCAACGTCCTGACTTTC. The encoded protein is CASSPWTGGSGANVLTF.